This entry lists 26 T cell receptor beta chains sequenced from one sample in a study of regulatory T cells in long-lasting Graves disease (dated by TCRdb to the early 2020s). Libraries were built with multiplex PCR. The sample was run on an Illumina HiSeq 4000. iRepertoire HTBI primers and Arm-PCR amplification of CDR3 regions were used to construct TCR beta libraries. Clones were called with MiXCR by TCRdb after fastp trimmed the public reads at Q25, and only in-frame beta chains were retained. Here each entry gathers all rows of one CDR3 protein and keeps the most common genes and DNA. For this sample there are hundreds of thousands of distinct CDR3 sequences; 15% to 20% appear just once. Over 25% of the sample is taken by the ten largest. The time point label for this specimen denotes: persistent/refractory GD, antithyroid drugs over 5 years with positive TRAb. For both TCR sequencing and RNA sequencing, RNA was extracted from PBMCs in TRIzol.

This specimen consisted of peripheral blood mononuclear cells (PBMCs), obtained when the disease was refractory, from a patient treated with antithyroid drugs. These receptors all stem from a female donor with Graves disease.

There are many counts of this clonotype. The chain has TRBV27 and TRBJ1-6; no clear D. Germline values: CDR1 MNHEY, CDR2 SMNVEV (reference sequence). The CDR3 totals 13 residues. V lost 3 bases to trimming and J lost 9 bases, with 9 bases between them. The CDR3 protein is CASSFESVSPLHF. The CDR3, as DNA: TGTGCCAGCAGTTTCGAGTCGGTTTCACCCCTCCACTTT.

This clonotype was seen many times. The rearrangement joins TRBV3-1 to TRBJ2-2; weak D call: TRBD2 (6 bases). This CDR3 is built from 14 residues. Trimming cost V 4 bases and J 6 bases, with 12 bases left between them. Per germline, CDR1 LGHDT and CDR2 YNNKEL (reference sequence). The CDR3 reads CASSLQGGAGELFF. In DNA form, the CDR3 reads TGTGCCAGCAGCCTACAAGGAGGGGCCGGGGAGCTGTTTTTT.

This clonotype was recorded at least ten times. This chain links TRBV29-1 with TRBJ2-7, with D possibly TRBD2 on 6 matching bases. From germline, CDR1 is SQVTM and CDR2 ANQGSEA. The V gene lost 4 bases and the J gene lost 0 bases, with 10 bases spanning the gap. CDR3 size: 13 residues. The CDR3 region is CSVGFGGSYEQYF. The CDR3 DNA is TGCAGCGTTGGGTTCGGGGGCTCCTACGAGCAGTACTTC.

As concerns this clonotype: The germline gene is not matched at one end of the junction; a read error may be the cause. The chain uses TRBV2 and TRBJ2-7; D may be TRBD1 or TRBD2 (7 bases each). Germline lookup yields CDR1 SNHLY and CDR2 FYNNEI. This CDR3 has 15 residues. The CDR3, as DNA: TGTGCCGGCAGTGAAGCGGGACAGTTCTCCTACGAGCAGTACTTC. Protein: CAGSEAGQFSYEQYF.

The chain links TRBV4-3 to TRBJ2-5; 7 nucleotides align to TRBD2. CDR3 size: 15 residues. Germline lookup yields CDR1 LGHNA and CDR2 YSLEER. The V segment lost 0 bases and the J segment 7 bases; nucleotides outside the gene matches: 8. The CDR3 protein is CASSQDIGSGGTQYF. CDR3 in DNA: TGCGCCAGCAGCCAAGATATCGGGTCGGGGGGGACCCAGTACTTC.

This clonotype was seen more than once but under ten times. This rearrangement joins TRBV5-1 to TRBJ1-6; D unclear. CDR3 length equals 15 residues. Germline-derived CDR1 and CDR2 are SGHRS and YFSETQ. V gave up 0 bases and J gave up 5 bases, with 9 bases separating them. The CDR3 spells CASSLDGQDNSPLHF. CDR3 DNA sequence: TGCGCCAGCAGCTTGGATGGGCAGGATAATTCACCCCTCCACTTT.

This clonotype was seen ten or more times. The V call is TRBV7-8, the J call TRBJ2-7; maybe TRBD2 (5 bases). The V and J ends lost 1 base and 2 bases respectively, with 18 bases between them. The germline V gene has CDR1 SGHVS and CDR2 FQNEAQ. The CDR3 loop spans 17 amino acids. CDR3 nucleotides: TGTGCCAGCAGCTTAGAGGCCCGTTTACTAGAAACCTACGAGCAGTACTTC. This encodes CASSLEARLLETYEQYF.

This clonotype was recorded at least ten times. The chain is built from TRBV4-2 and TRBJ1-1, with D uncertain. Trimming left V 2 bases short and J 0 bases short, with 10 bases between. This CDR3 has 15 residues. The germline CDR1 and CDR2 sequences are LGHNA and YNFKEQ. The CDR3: CASSQNEQLNTEAFF. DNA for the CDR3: TGTGCCAGCAGCCAAAACGAACAGTTGAACACTGAAGCTTTCTTT.

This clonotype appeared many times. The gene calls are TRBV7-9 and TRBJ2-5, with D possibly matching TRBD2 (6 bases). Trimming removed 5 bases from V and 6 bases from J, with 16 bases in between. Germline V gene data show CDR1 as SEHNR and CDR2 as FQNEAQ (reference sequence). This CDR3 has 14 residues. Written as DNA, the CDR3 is TGTGCCAGCAGCCCGCCGGGACTTGGGAAGACCCAGTACTTC. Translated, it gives CASSPPGLGKTQYF.

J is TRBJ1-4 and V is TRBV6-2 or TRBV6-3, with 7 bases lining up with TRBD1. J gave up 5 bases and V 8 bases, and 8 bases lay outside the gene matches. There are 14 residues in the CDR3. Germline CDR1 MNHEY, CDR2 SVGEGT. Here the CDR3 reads CASHRQGGNEKLFF. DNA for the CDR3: TGTGCCAGCCATCGACAGGGAGGAAATGAAAAACTGTTTTTT.

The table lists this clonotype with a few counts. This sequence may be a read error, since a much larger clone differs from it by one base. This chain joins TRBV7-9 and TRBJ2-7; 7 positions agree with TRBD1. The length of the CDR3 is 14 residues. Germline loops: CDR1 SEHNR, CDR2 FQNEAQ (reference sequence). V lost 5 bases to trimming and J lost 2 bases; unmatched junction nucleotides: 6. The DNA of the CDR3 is TGTGCCAGCAGCCTCCGGGACAGCCCCTACGAGCAGTACTTC. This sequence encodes CASSLRDSPYEQYF.

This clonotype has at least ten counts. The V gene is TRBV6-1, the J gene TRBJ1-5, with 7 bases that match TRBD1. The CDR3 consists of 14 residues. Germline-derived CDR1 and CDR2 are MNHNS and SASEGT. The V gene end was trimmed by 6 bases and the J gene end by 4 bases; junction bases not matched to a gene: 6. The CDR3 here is CASSAGTENQPQHF. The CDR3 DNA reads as TGTGCCAGCAGCGCCGGGACAGAGAATCAGCCCCAGCATTTT.

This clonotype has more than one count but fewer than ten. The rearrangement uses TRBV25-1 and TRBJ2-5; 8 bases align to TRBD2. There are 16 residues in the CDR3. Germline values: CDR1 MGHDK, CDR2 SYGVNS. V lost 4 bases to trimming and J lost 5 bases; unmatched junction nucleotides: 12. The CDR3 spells CASSVGTSRSGETQYF. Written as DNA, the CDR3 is TGTGCCAGCAGTGTCGGGACTAGTAGGAGTGGGGAGACCCAGTACTTC.

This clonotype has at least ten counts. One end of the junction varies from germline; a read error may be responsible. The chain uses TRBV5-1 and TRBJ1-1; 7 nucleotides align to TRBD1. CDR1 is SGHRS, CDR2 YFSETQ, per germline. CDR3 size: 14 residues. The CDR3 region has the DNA TGTGCCAGCAGCTTAGGGGGCGTGAACACTGAAGCTTTCTTT. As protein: CASSLGGVNTEAFF.

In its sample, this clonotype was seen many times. The CDR3 loop reads CASSMLGHGMNTEAFF. The CDR3 nucleotides read TGCGCCAGCAGCATGTTGGGACACGGGATGAACACTGAAGCTTTCTTT. This chain joins TRBV5-1 and TRBJ1-1, with D perhaps TRBD1 (6 bases). The CDR3 runs 16 residues. The germline CDR1 and CDR2 sequences are SGHRS and YFSETQ. The germline V and J ends were trimmed by 4 bases and 0 bases, with 16 bases remaining between them.

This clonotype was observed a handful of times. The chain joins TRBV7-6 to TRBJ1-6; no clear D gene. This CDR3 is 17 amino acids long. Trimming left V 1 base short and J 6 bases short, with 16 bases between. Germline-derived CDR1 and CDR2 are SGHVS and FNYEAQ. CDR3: CASSLGVFGVGNSPLHF. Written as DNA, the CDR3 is TGTGCCAGCAGCTTAGGAGTTTTTGGAGTCGGTAATTCACCCCTCCACTTT.

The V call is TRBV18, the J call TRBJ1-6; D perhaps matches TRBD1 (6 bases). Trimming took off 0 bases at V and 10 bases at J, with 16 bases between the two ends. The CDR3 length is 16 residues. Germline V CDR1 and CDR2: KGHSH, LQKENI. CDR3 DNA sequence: TGTGCCAGCTCACCACCGAGCAGGGGAACTAGATCACCCCTCCACTTT. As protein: CASSPPSRGTRSPLHF.

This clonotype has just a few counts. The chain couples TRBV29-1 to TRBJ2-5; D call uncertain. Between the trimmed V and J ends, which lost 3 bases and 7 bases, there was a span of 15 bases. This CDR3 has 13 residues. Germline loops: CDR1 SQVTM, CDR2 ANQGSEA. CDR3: CSVDVLELGTQYF. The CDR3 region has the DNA TGCAGCGTTGACGTTTTGGAGCTGGGGACCCAGTACTTC.

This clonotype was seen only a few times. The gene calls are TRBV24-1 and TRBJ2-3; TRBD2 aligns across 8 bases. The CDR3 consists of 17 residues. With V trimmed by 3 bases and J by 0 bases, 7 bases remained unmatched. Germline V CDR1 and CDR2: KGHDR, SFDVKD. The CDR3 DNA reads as TGTGCCACCAGTGATCTAACCGGGACTAGGAGCACAGATACGCAGTATTTT. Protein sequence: CATSDLTGTRSTDTQYF.

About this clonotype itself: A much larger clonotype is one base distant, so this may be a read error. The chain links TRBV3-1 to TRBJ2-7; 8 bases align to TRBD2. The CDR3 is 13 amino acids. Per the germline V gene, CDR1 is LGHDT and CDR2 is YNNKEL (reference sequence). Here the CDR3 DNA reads TGTACCAGCAGCCCGGGAGGGCCTTACGAGCAGTACTTC. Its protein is CTSSPGGPYEQYF.

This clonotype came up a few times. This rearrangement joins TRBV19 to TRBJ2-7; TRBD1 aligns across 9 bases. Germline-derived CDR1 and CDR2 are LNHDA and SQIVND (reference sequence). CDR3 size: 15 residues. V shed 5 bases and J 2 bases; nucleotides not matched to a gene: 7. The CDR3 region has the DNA TGTGCCAGTAGTGACGGACAGGGGTCCCCCTACGAGCAGTACTTC. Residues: CASSDGQGSPYEQYF.

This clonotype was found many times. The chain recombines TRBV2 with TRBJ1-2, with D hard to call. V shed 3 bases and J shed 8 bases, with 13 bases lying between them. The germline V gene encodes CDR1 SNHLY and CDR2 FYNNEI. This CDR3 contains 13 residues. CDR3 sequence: CASSDKTGVGYTF. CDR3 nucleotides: TGTGCCAGCAGTGACAAAACGGGTGTCGGCTACACCTTC.

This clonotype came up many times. Written as DNA, the CDR3 is TGTGCCAGCAGTTACAGGGCCGGTACTGAAGCTTTCTTT. Translated, it gives CASSYRAGTEAFF. The chain joins TRBV28 to TRBJ1-1, with a possible D match to TRBD1 (6 bases). Germline CDR1 and CDR2: MDHEN and SYDVKM. The V gene lost 4 bases and the J gene lost 5 bases, with 11 bases spanning the gap. This CDR3 region has 13 residues.

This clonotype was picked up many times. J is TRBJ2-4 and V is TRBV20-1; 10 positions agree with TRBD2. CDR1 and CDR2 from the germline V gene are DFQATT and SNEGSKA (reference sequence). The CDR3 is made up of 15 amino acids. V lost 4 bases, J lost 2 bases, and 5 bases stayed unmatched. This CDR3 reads CSAIPAGGPKNIQYF. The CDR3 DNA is TGCAGTGCTATCCCAGCGGGAGGGCCCAAAAACATTCAGTACTTC.

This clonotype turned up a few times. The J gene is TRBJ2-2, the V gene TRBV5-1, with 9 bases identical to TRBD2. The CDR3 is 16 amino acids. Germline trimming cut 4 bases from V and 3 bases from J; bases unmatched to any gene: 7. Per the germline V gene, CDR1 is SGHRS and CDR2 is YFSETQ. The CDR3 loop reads CASSPRTSAYTGELFF. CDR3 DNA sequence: TGCGCCAGCAGCCCTCGGACTAGCGCCTACACCGGGGAGCTGTTTTTT.

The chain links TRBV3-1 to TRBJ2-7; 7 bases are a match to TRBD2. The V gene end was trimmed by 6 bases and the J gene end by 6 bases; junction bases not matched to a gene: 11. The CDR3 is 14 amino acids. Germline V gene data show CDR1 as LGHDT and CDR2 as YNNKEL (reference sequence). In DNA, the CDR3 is TGTGCCAGCAGTCTTACTCTAGCGGTTAGCGAGCAGTACTTC. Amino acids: CASSLTLAVSEQYF.